The source of this TCR beta chain is a study of cytomegalovirus exposure and HLA in healthy donors. PCR was performed using 60 Vbeta and 13 Jbeta primers. Original methodology: Roughly 11 million shared chains were among the approximately 76 million unique TCR beta chains that a later analysis counted. The repertoire was sequenced with immunoSEQ multiplex PCR; TCRdb's copy has only in-frame clones and lacks some. Clone size and V and J calls were adopted from that table, with D and trimming inferred from the DNA. The sample has over 100,000 clones. Overall study results and limits: Roughly uniform depth of sequencing across donors was assumed in presence/absence analyses.

CDR1 and CDR2 (germline): SNHLY, FYNNEI. This CDR3 region has 18 residues. Unmatched junction bases numbered 20, after V lost 8 bases and J lost 6 bases. Comments on this clone: Its antigen is unknown.

This sequence was found in a man aged 18 to 29 in good health and CMV-seronegative. This chain connects TRBV2 to TRBJ2-7, with 12 bases aligning to TRBD2. The sequenced sample consisted of PBMCs. The CDR3 sequence: CASGAQWLAGGPAFEQYF. CDR3 DNA: TGTGCCAGCGGCGCCCAGTGGCTAGCGGGGGGGCCGGCCTTCGAGCAGTACTTC.